What follows is one T cell receptor (beta chain) and its context. Its target is not known. This entry comes from a study of T cell responses to AZD1222 COVID-19 vaccine. Trimming took 0 bases from V and 6 from J, leaving 12 bases between them. The CDR3 spans 15 residues. From germline, CDR1 is SGHRS and CDR2 YFSETQ. The protocol was immunoSEQ multiplex PCR, while the TCRdb copy is restricted to in-frame clones and leaves out a portion. The table has about 83,000 clones, 86% seen once. Overall study results and limits: Clonal diversity may have been underestimated in mostly white British donors. When two AZD1222 doses had been given, Spike-specific TCR breadth and depth rose. Only after the peak T cell response were repertoires sampled.

The receptor's source is an adult in good health. The chain couples TRBV5-1 to TRBJ1-4; a possible D gene is TRBD1 (5 bases). Sequencing was performed on peripheral blood, taken on day 0 of AZD1222 vaccination. This CDR3 is CASSLEGWGDEKLFF. The DNA for the CDR3 is TGCGCCAGCAGCTTGGAGGGTTGGGGGGATGAAAAACTGTTTTTT.